This T cell receptor beta chain was found in a study of blood T cell repertoires in COVID-19. Original processing methods: Reference gene primer amplification yielded estimated nucleated cell counts. TCRdb keeps only in-frame clones here, not all; method: immunoSEQ multiplex PCR. V and J calls and clone size are given by that table; D and trimming were obtained from the DNA. The sample holds under 200,000 clones, 80% seen once. CDR1 is MGHDK and CDR2 is SYGVNS in the germline V gene. CDR3 length: 12 residues. Trimming took off 6 bases at V and 8 bases at J, with 8 bases between the two ends. The V and J genes are TRBV25-1 and TRBJ1-6; no definite D call. The sample was peripheral blood. This TCR was recovered from a man in his 60s with acute or convalescent COVID-19. CDR3 residues: CASRATDSPLHF. CDR3 bases: TGTGCCAGCAGGGCCACCGATTCACCCCTCCACTTT.